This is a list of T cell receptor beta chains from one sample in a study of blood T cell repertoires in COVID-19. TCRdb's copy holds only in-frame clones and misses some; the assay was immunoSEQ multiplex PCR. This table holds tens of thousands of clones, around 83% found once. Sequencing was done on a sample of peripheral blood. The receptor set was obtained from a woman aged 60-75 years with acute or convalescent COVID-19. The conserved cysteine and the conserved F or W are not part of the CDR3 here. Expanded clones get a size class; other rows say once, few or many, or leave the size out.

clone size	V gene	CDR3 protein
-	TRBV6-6	ASSYEQGGNQPQH
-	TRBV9	ASSVGSSGGADTGELF
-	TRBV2	ASSRGGAVETQY
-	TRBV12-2	ASRLASGRGQHTNYGYT
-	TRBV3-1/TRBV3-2	ASIDRGGNTIY
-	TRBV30	AWSVAGVHEQY
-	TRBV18	ASSIRDRGNTEAF
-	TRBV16	ASSRRGGSSEAF
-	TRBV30	AWRLMEQLNTEAF
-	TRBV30	AWSAGQGDGYT
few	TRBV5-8	ASRPRTGLQPQH
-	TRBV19	ASSEQVNTEAF
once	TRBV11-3	ASSLDMSGARSYEQY
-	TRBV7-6	ASSLVLAGTEAF
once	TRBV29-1	SARDSYTDTQY
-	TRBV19	ASSMGGLIDTIY
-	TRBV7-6	ASSLIGQGITEAF
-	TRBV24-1	ATSGNRMGTGELF
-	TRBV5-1	ASSLVGLAGGPLETQY
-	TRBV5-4	ASGRRTDKNTEAF
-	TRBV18	ASSPRDRVPEAF
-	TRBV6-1	ASSETRASGSRQPQH
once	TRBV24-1	ATSDFGGRTYNEQF
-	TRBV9	ASSPGLAGGRGTDTQY
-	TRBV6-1	ASSETGSGPGYT
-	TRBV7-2	ASSIREGRGNEQF
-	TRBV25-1	ASSKPGTNEKLF
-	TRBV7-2	ASSLYSGSGELF
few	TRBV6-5	ASRAGGRDSYEQY